The 32 T cell receptor beta chains in this list originate from one sample, sequenced in a study of blood T cell repertoires in COVID-19. TCRdb's table, derived via immunoSEQ multiplex PCR, lists solely in-frame clones and lacks some. The table includes around 260,000 clones, roughly 90% detected once. Material: peripheral blood. The origin of the receptors is a man aged 30 to 39 with acute or convalescent COVID-19.

The chain is built from TRBV3-1 (or the pseudogene TRBV3-2) and TRBJ1-2; 7 bases line up with TRBD1. The J segment lost 2 bases and the V segment lost 0 bases, leaving 0 bases of the junction unmatched. The CDR3 runs to 14 residues. Germline V gene sequence: CDR1 LGHDT, CDR2 YNNKEL (reference sequence). The CDR3 DNA is TGTGCCAGCAGCCAAGAACAGGGGAACTATGGCTACACCTTC. This gives the protein CASSQEQGNYGYTF.

V and J are TRBV7-3 and TRBJ2-3; D is perhaps TRBD2 (5 bases). Germline loops: CDR1 SGHTA, CDR2 FQGTGA. This CDR3 spans 15 amino acids. The V gene lost 5 bases and the J gene lost 3 bases, with 15 bases spanning the gap. This chain's CDR3 is CASSNSNGMTDTQYF. CDR3 bases: TGTGCCAGCAGCAACTCCAACGGGATGACAGATACGCAGTATTTT.

J is TRBJ2-1 and V is TRBV3-1 (or the pseudogene TRBV3-2); D perhaps matches TRBD2 (5 bases). V was pared by 6 bases and J by 2 bases, with 8 bases between. The CDR3 contains 13 residues. Germline V gives CDR1 LGHDT, CDR2 YNNKEL (reference sequence). In DNA, the CDR3 is TGTGCCAGCAGACTAGTTCCCTACAATGAGCAGTTCTTC. This codes for CASRLVPYNEQFF.

CDR3 coding DNA: TGTGCCAGTAGTATAGTTACCGGCAGGCAAACGAACACCGGGGAGCTGTTTTTT. This encodes CASSIVTGRQTNTGELFF. The chain employs TRBV19 and TRBJ2-2; D unclear. CDR1 and CDR2 (germline): LNHDA, SQIVND (reference sequence). This CDR3 has 18 amino acids. V was cut by 1 base and J by 0 bases, with 15 bases left in between.

This chain uses TRBV28 with TRBJ1-4, with D perhaps matching TRBD1 (5 bases). This CDR3 is built from 15 residues. Trimming removed 6 bases from V and 3 bases from J, with 14 bases in between. In germline, CDR1 is MDHEN, CDR2 SYDVKM. The CDR3 DNA sequence: TGTGCCAGCAGACCCTGGGGGGGTGCTAATGAAAAACTGTTTTTT. This gives the protein CASRPWGGANEKLFF.

The rearrangement links TRBV29-1 to TRBJ2-5; tentatively, D is TRBD2 (6 bases). The CDR3 totals 13 residues. The germline V and J ends were trimmed by 8 bases and 5 bases, with 18 bases remaining between them. Germline loops: CDR1 SQVTM, CDR2 ANQGSEA. CDR3 region: CSSILAFQETQYF. The CDR3, as DNA: TGCAGCTCCATACTAGCTTTTCAGGAGACCCAGTACTTC.

As concerns this clone: Other nucleotide sequences in the sample specify the same CDR3. The chain combines TRBV30 with TRBJ1-3; 12 positions match TRBD1. Germline-derived CDR1 and CDR2 are GTSNPN and SVGIG (reference sequence). The CDR3 totals 14 residues. V trimming: 5 bases; J trimming: 4 bases; junction bases outside the gene matches: 3. The CDR3 sequence: CAWGTGGGGNTIYF. The CDR3 coding sequence is TGTGCCTGGGGGACAGGGGGCGGCGGAAACACCATATATTTT.

V is TRBV27 and J is TRBJ2-3; no firm D call. Trimming took off 3 bases at V and 4 bases at J, with 5 bases between the two ends. The CDR3 has 12 amino acids. The germline V gene encodes CDR1 MNHEY and CDR2 SMNVEV (reference sequence). CDR3 DNA: TGTGCCAGCAGTTTCCCCTCAGATACGCAGTATTTT. It translates to CASSFPSDTQYF.

V gene TRBV27 combines with J gene TRBJ1-6; D gene ambiguous. From germline, CDR1 is MNHEY and CDR2 SMNVEV (reference sequence). Trimming took off 5 bases at V and 11 bases at J, with 13 bases between the two ends. The CDR3 consists of 13 residues. CDR3 DNA: TGTGCCAGCAGTCAAACTGGGGAGACACCCCTCCACTTT. This gives the protein CASSQTGETPLHF.

V gene TRBV19 combines with J gene TRBJ1-2, with 8 positions matching TRBD1. J was trimmed by 6 bases and V by 6 bases; bases with no gene match: 9. CDR1 and CDR2 from the germline V gene are LNHDA and SQIVND (reference sequence). The CDR3 is made up of 14 amino acids. The CDR3 sequence is CASSSGTGRDGYTF. The CDR3 DNA sequence: TGTGCCAGTAGCTCCGGGACAGGACGTGATGGCTACACCTTC.

This rearrangement joins TRBV2 to TRBJ1-1; D might be TRBD1 (6 bases). CDR1 and CDR2 from the germline V gene are SNHLY and FYNNEI. CDR3 length: 15 amino acids. Trimming stripped 5 bases from V and 5 bases from J, with 18 bases between. CDR3 in amino acids: CASSSEQARGTEAFF. For the CDR3, the DNA is TGTGCCAGCAGTTCCGAACAAGCAAGGGGGACTGAAGCTTTCTTT. The full variable domain, its missing parts supplied by reference TRBV2 and TRBJ1-1, is EPEVTQTPSHQVTQMGQEVILRCVPISNHLYFYWYRQILGQKVEFLVSFYNNEISEKSEIFDDQFSVERPDGSNFTLKIRSTKLEDSAMYFCASSSEQARGTEAFFGQGTRLTVV.

The rearrangement joins TRBV5-4 to TRBJ1-2; 7 bases are a match to TRBD1. Germline V gene sequence: CDR1 SGHNT, CDR2 YYREEE (reference sequence). This CDR3 spans 14 amino acids. V was pared by 5 bases and J by 5 bases, with 9 bases of the junction left unmatched. DNA for the CDR3: TGTGCCAGCAGTTACTCGGACAGGACTTATGGCTACACCTTC. Its protein is CASSYSDRTYGYTF.

This chain links TRBV5-1 with TRBJ2-1, with D possibly matching TRBD2 (6 bases). V was cut by 0 bases and J by 7 bases, with 14 bases left in between. The CDR3 runs to 15 residues. The germline gives CDR1 SGHRS, CDR2 YFSETQ. Here the CDR3 reads CASSLGPSGGNEQFF. The CDR3, as DNA: TGCGCCAGCAGCTTGGGTCCCTCCGGGGGAAATGAGCAGTTCTTC.

This clone has just one count. The CDR3 DNA is TGTGCCAGCAGCCGGAGACAGGGACTCTTAGCTTTCTTT. Translating gives CASSRRQGLLAFF. The chain uses TRBV7-9 and TRBJ1-1; 7 positions agree with TRBD1. This CDR3 has 13 residues. Germline V gene lookup returns CDR1 SEHNR and CDR2 FQNEAQ (reference sequence). V gave up 5 bases and J gave up 10 bases; unmatched junction bases: 10.

The chain links TRBV4-2 to TRBJ1-5; a possible D gene is TRBD1 (5 bases). With 1 base removed from V and 9 bases from J, the gap between germline ends came to 22 bases. The CDR3 runs 17 residues. Germline CDR1 and CDR2: LGHNA and YNFKEQ. The CDR3 reads CASSQGSRTHAFWPQHF. CDR3 nucleotide sequence: TGTGCCAGCAGCCAAGGTTCGCGGACACATGCCTTTTGGCCCCAGCATTTT.

This chain joins TRBV19 and TRBJ1-3; possibly TRBD1 for D (6 bases). The CDR3 loop spans 17 amino acids. V lost 4 bases, J lost 0 bases, and 16 bases lay in between. CDR1 is LNHDA, CDR2 SQIVND, per germline (reference sequence). CDR3 residues: CASSTQGSHFSGNTIYF. The CDR3 DNA reads as TGTGCCAGTAGTACCCAGGGGTCTCATTTCTCTGGAAACACCATATATTTT.

The chain links TRBV28 to TRBJ1-2; D uncertain. CDR3 length: 13 amino acids. CDR1 MDHEN and CDR2 SYDVKM come from the germline V gene. Trimming pared 6 bases from V and 4 bases from J, leaving 12 bases between. CDR3 residues: CASSYGVAYGYTF. As DNA, the CDR3 is TGTGCCAGCAGCTACGGGGTCGCCTATGGCTACACCTTC.

This clone was observed a single time. This sequence joins TRBV15 and TRBJ2-1; 9 positions match TRBD2. With 0 bases clipped from V and 2 bases from J, the junction kept 5 bases outside the gene matches. Per germline, CDR1 LNHNV and CDR2 YYDKDF (reference sequence). The length of the CDR3 is 17 residues. The CDR3 region is CATSREGSSGTYNEQFF. Here the CDR3 DNA reads TGTGCCACCAGCAGAGAGGGGTCTAGCGGGACCTACAATGAGCAGTTCTTC.

This rearrangement joins TRBV6-5 to TRBJ2-1; 10 positions match TRBD2. The CDR3 is made up of 15 amino acids. The ends lost 2 bases at V and 7 bases at J; junction bases unmatched: 5. Per germline, CDR1 MNHEY and CDR2 SVGAGI. CDR3: CASSYRMTSGNEQFF. In DNA, the CDR3 is TGTGCCAGCAGTTACCGAATGACTAGCGGGAATGAGCAGTTCTTC.

This clone has more than one count but fewer than ten. This chain links TRBV4-1 with TRBJ1-4; 7 bases are a match to TRBD1. Trimming cost V 5 bases and J 7 bases; bases outside gene matches: 10. The CDR3 is 15 residues long. Germline assignment: CDR1 MGHRA and CDR2 YSYEKL. The CDR3 reads CASSYETGVGEKLFF. The CDR3 DNA reads TGCGCCAGCAGCTATGAAACAGGGGTGGGTGAAAAACTGTTTTTT.

The rearrangement uses TRBV18 and TRBJ2-5; D possibly corresponds to TRBD2 (5 bases). Germline assignment: CDR1 KGHSH and CDR2 LQKENI. V gave up 6 bases and J gave up 5 bases, with 16 bases separating them. The length of the CDR3 is 14 residues. CDR3 in DNA: TGTGCCAGCTCCCCTCTGGACGGCGGGGAGACCCAGTACTTC. Translating it yields CASSPLDGGETQYF.

V is TRBV30 and J is TRBJ2-3; tentative D call: TRBD2 (5 bases). Germline V gene lookup returns CDR1 GTSNPN and CDR2 SVGIG (reference sequence). The CDR3 contains 15 residues. The V end lost 0 bases, the J end lost 4 bases, and 14 bases lay between the germline ends. CDR3 sequence: CAWSVLGDPSDTQYF. The CDR3 DNA sequence: TGTGCCTGGAGTGTACTAGGTGACCCCTCAGATACGCAGTATTTT.

V gene TRBV29-1 combines with J gene TRBJ2-1; no clear D gene. Trimming shortened V by 6 bases and J by 12 bases, and 12 bases separated the two germline ends. CDR1 and CDR2 from the germline V gene are SQVTM and ANQGSEA. This CDR3 has 10 residues. CDR3 region: CSVQDLGQFF. Written as DNA, the CDR3 is TGCAGCGTGCAGGATCTGGGGCAGTTCTTC.

The chain combines TRBV9 with TRBJ2-1; tentatively, D is TRBD2 (5 bases). Trimming pared 4 bases from V and 3 bases from J, leaving 11 bases between. This CDR3 is built from 14 residues. The germline V gene encodes CDR1 SGDLS and CDR2 YYNGEE. CDR3 loop: CASSTPDFYNEQFF. CDR3 coding DNA: TGTGCCAGCAGCACCCCGGACTTCTACAATGAGCAGTTCTTC.

The chain employs TRBV28 and TRBJ1-1; no reliable D call. The CDR3 length is 14 residues. Trimming took 2 bases from V and 1 from J, leaving 8 bases between them. Per germline, CDR1 MDHEN and CDR2 SYDVKM. This CDR3 reads CASSLIAKNTEAFF. CDR3 in DNA: TGTGCCAGCAGTTTAATAGCGAAGAACACTGAAGCTTTCTTT.

V gene TRBV6-6 combines with J gene TRBJ1-6, with a tentative D call TRBD1 (5 bases). The CDR3 contains 12 residues. Germline V gene lookup returns CDR1 MNHNY and CDR2 SVGAGI (reference sequence). V was cut by 6 bases and J by 8 bases, with 8 bases left in between. The CDR3 coding sequence is TGTGCCAGCAGCTTCAGGGATTCACCCCTCCACTTT. This gives the protein CASSFRDSPLHF.

The chain is built from TRBV30 and TRBJ1-1, with a weak D call TRBD1 (6 bases). CDR3 length equals 13 residues. The germline V gene encodes CDR1 GTSNPN and CDR2 SVGIG (reference sequence). V gave up 3 bases and J gave up 1 base, with 9 bases separating them. CDR3 sequence reads: CAWRKTGNTEAFF. The CDR3 nucleotides are TGTGCCTGGAGGAAGACAGGGAACACTGAAGCTTTCTTT.

The chain joins TRBV5-1 to TRBJ1-2; 9 positions match TRBD1. Trimming cost V 1 base and J 6 bases; bases outside gene matches: 4. The CDR3 extends over 14 amino acids. Germline loops: CDR1 SGHRS, CDR2 YFSETQ. CDR3 region: CASSLTGGADGYTF. The CDR3 DNA follows: TGCGCCAGCAGCTTGACAGGGGGCGCAGATGGCTACACCTTC.

The CDR3 sequence: CASSPIAGGPEQFF. DNA of the CDR3: TGTGCCAGCAGCCCCATAGCGGGAGGGCCTGAGCAGTTCTTC. The chain has TRBV9 and TRBJ2-1; TRBD2 matches 11 bases. Trimming took 4 bases from V and 9 from J; bases not matched to a gene: 6. CDR1 is SGDLS and CDR2 is YYNGEE in the germline V gene. This CDR3 is 14 amino acids long.

About this clone: A read error may account for a junction end that differs from germline. The rearrangement links TRBV28 to TRBJ1-1; possible D gene TRBD1, 5 bases. CDR1 and CDR2 (germline): MDHEN, SYDVKM. CDR3 length: 12 residues. The CDR3 sequence is CASTQVAGRKVF. In DNA form, the CDR3 reads TGTGCCAGCACCCAGGTAGCGGGGCGCAAAGTTTTT.

The chain combines TRBV19 with TRBJ1-2; unclear D gene. Per the germline V gene, CDR1 is LNHDA and CDR2 is SQIVND (reference sequence). CDR3 size: 15 residues. Trimming cost V 7 bases and J 1 base, with 16 bases left between them. Written as DNA, the CDR3 is TGTGCCAGTAAAAACCAGGCCAGCTTTAACTATGGCTACACCTTC. This gives the protein CASKNQASFNYGYTF.

The chain links TRBV4-1 to TRBJ1-5, with D tentatively TRBD1 (5 bases). CDR3 length: 17 residues. The V end lost 1 base, the J end lost 0 bases, and 13 bases lay between the germline ends. CDR1 MGHRA and CDR2 YSYEKL come from the germline V gene. The CDR3 bases are TGCGCCAGCAGCCAAGTTGACAGATTCTATAGCAATCAGCCCCAGCATTTT. It encodes CASSQVDRFYSNQPQHF.